Following are 31 T cell receptor beta chains from one sample sequenced in a study of shared clonotypes between healthy human individuals. The protocol was immunoSEQ multiplex PCR, while the TCRdb copy is restricted to in-frame clones and leaves out a portion. The sample carries about 2.4 million clones, roughly 93% recorded once. The sample comprised naive CD4+ T cells from PBMCs. Sample subset: CD45RA+ positively selected. The receptors were sampled from a man younger than 35 in good health. Some clones in this sample may be carry-over from other donors' samples.

About this clone: Other DNA sequences of this sample code for an identical CDR3. The chain couples TRBV9 to TRBJ2-3; D gene ambiguous. The CDR3 sequence is 12 residues long. Between the trimmed V and J ends, which lost 0 bases and 4 bases, there was a span of 3 bases. Germline loops: CDR1 SGDLS, CDR2 YYNGEE. The CDR3 spells CASSVGPDTQYF. The CDR3, as DNA: TGTGCCAGCAGCGTAGGTCCAGATACGCAGTATTTT.

This clone was detected only a few times. The CDR3 DNA reads as TGCAGCGTTGAAGATCGCAGGGGAGTGAACACTGAAGCTTTCTTT. Amino acids: CSVEDRRGVNTEAFF. The chain carries TRBV29-1 and TRBJ1-1; D is perhaps TRBD1 (6 bases). V was clipped by 0 bases and J by 0 bases, with 11 bases between them. CDR1 and CDR2 (germline): SQVTM, ANQGSEA. The CDR3 length is 15 residues.

The genes are TRBV6-1 and TRBJ1-2; possible D gene TRBD1, 6 bases. The germline V gene has CDR1 MNHNS and CDR2 SASEGT. CDR3 length: 15 amino acids. V lost 6 bases to trimming and J lost 3 bases, with 17 bases between them. The DNA of the CDR3 is TGTGCCAGCAGGATGGGCGGAGGGGGGTACTATGGCTACACCTTC. It translates to CASRMGGGGYYGYTF.

The chain has TRBV5-4 and TRBJ2-1, with TRBD2 matching over 9 bases. Losses at the gene ends were 4 bases for V and 1 base for J; bases not matched to a gene: 6. CDR3 length: 16 amino acids. Germline V lookup: CDR1 SGHNT, CDR2 YYREEE (reference sequence). The CDR3 nucleotides read TGTGCCAGCAGCGCCCGTACTAGCGGGTCCTACAATGAGCAGTTCTTC. Its protein product is CASSARTSGSYNEQFF. The entire variable domain, with the rest obtained from reference TRBV5-4 and TRBJ2-1, is as follows: ETGVTQSPTHLIKTRGQQVTLRCSSQSGHNTVSWYQQALGQGPQFIFQYYREEENGRGNFPPRFSGLQFPNYSSELNVNALELDDSALYLCASSARTSGSYNEQFFGPGTRLTVL.

J is TRBJ1-2 and V is TRBV16; D might be TRBD1 (6 bases). V lost 3 bases to trimming and J lost 0 bases, with 14 bases between them. Germline V gene sequence: CDR1 KGHSY, CDR2 FQNENV. The CDR3 is made up of 16 amino acids. CDR3 residues: CASSQGGTGTNYGYTF. In DNA, the CDR3 is TGTGCCAGCAGCCAGGGGGGCACCGGAACTAACTATGGCTACACCTTC. Variable domain in full (rest from reference TRBV16 and TRBJ1-2): GEEVAQTPKHLVRGEGQKAKLYCAPIKGHSYVFWYQQVLKNEFKFLISFQNENVFDETGMPKERFSAKCLPNSPCSLEIQATKLEDSAVYFCASSQGGTGTNYGYTFGSGTRLTVV.

A remark on this clone: The same CDR3 is also encoded by other DNA sequences in this sample. The chain is built from TRBV7-3 and TRBJ1-1; D gene unclear. The CDR3 is made up of 13 amino acids. Germline V gives CDR1 SGHTA, CDR2 FQGTGA. V was clipped by 4 bases and J by 0 bases, with 6 bases between them. CDR3 nucleotides: TGTGCCAGCAGCTCTGAGATGAACACTGAAGCTTTCTTT. The encoded protein is CASSSEMNTEAFF. Supplemented by reference TRBV7-3 and TRBJ1-1, the full variable domain reads GAGVSQTPSNKVTEKGKYVELRCDPISGHTALYWYRQSLGQGPEFLIYFQGTGAADDSGLPNDRFFAVRPEGSVSTLKIQRTERGDSAVYLCASSSEMNTEAFFGQGTRLTVV.

The rearrangement uses TRBV6-6 and TRBJ1-5; D call uncertain. The CDR3 length is 13 residues. Trimming removed 6 bases from V and 4 bases from J, with 10 bases in between. Germline values: CDR1 MNHNY, CDR2 SVGAGI (reference sequence). CDR3 DNA sequence: TGTGCCAGCAGCCAGACGGGGAATCAGCCCCAGCATTTT. This codes for CASSQTGNQPQHF.

This chain connects TRBV9 to TRBJ2-3; D call uncertain. CDR3 length equals 15 residues. Germline CDR1 and CDR2: SGDLS and YYNGEE. V was clipped by 0 bases and J by 0 bases, with 8 bases between them. The CDR3 region has the DNA TGTGCCAGCAGCGTAGCGGTGGGCAGCACAGATACGCAGTATTTT. This translates into CASSVAVGSTDTQYF.

The V call is TRBV11-2, the J call TRBJ2-5, with 11 bases aligning to TRBD2. The CDR3 loop spans 15 amino acids. CDR1 and CDR2 from the germline V gene are SGHAT and FQNNGV. V was pared by 5 bases and J by 4 bases, with 6 bases of the junction left unmatched. The CDR3 sequence is CASSPRGTSGETQYF. CDR3 DNA sequence: TGTGCCAGCAGCCCCCGAGGGACTAGCGGAGAGACCCAGTACTTC. The whole variable domain, filled in from reference TRBV11-2 and TRBJ2-5, reads EAGVAQSPRYKIIEKRQSVAFWCNPISGHATLYWYQQILGQGPKLLIQFQNNGVVDDSQLPKDRFSAERLKGVDSTLKIQPAKLEDSAVYLCASSPRGTSGETQYFGPGTRLLVL.

The V call is TRBV28, the J call TRBJ2-5; TRBD2 might be the D (7 bases). Germline-derived CDR1 and CDR2 are MDHEN and SYDVKM. V gave up 7 bases and J gave up 4 bases, with 19 bases separating them. This CDR3 comprises 15 residues. This CDR3 is CASTEGGIVGETQYF. The CDR3 DNA reads as TGTGCCAGCACCGAGGGGGGGATCGTGGGAGAGACCCAGTACTTC.

This clone has only a few counts. The chain links TRBV5-1 to TRBJ1-2, with D hard to call. In germline, CDR1 is SGHRS, CDR2 YFSETQ. V was cut by 2 bases and J by 3 bases, with 8 bases left in between. The CDR3 consists of 13 residues. The CDR3 protein is CASSFTDYYGYTF. CDR3 nucleotides: TGCGCCAGCAGCTTCACTGATTACTATGGCTACACCTTC.

A few counts support this clone. The rearrangement uses TRBV12-5 and TRBJ1-3; D call uncertain. The CDR3 has 12 amino acids. Germline V gives CDR1 LGHNT, CDR2 FRNRAP. Between the trimmed V and J ends, which lost 6 bases and 8 bases, there was a span of 11 bases. The CDR3 loop reads CASGPNRDTIYF. CDR3 DNA: TGTGCTAGTGGCCCCAATCGGGACACCATATATTTT.

This clone was picked up one time. The rearrangement joins TRBV5-1 to TRBJ2-1, with TRBD2 identical over 8 bases. With 5 bases clipped from V and 4 bases from J, the junction kept 8 bases outside the gene matches. The V gene's germline CDR1 is SGHRS and CDR2 YFSETQ. CDR3 size: 15 residues. CDR3 sequence reads: CASRPPGLEYNEQFF. CDR3 nucleotide sequence: TGCGCCAGCAGGCCACCGGGACTAGAGTACAATGAGCAGTTCTTC.

As concerns this clone: This same CDR3 is encoded by further DNA sequences in the sample. The chain links TRBV5-4 to TRBJ1-4, with D unclear. V gave up 0 bases and J gave up 2 bases, with 8 bases separating them. This CDR3 spans 15 amino acids. Germline V gene lookup returns CDR1 SGHNT and CDR2 YYREEE (reference sequence). The CDR3 loop is CASSLGKGTNEKLFF. DNA for the CDR3: TGTGCCAGCAGCTTGGGCAAGGGTACTAATGAAAAACTGTTTTTT. The variable domain in full, completed from reference TRBV5-4 and TRBJ1-4, reads ETGVTQSPTHLIKTRGQQVTLRCSSQSGHNTVSWYQQALGQGPQFIFQYYREEENGRGNFPPRFSGLQFPNYSSELNVNALELDDSALYLCASSLGKGTNEKLFFGSGTQLSVL.

The chain employs TRBV29-1 and TRBJ2-5, with 8 bases that match TRBD1. The DNA matches TRBJ2-7 better at its end, which makes the J call doubtful. The CDR3 is 14 residues long. In germline, CDR1 is SQVTM, CDR2 ANQGSEA. CDR3: CSVSKSRTGTEQYF. The CDR3 DNA sequence: TGCAGCGTGAGCAAAAGCCGGACAGGGACCGAGCAGTACTTC.

V gene TRBV14 combines with J gene TRBJ1-2, with no clear D. Germline CDR1 and CDR2: SGHDN and FVKESK. Trimming cost V 3 bases and J 4 bases, with 9 bases left between them. This CDR3 contains 13 residues. The CDR3 loop reads CASSQGHGYGYTF. For the CDR3, the DNA is TGTGCCAGCAGCCAGGGTCACGGCTATGGCTACACCTTC.

This clone has only one observation. The chain recombines TRBV27 with TRBJ1-1; D might be TRBD1 (5 bases). Germline loops: CDR1 MNHEY, CDR2 SMNVEV (reference sequence). The CDR3 contains 16 residues. The germline V and J ends were trimmed by 3 bases and 0 bases, with 14 bases remaining between them. As DNA, the CDR3 is TGTGCCAGCAGTTTTAAGACCGGGACTATGAACACTGAAGCTTTCTTT. Its translation is CASSFKTGTMNTEAFF.

For this clone: In the same sample, other DNA sequences code for this CDR3. The CDR3 bases are TGTGCCAGCAGCTTAGGAGGCATGAACACTGAAGCTTTCTTT. It codes for CASSLGGMNTEAFF. This chain links TRBV7-2 with TRBJ1-1; D is uncertain. V was shortened by 1 base and J by 0 bases, with 6 bases between the two germline ends. Germline lookup yields CDR1 SGHTA and CDR2 FQGNSA. This CDR3 comprises 14 residues.

J is TRBJ1-5 and V is TRBV19, with D hard to call. The ends were cut back, 6 bases at V and 0 bases at J, with 9 bases in the middle. This CDR3 is built from 14 residues. Germline CDR1 is LNHDA and CDR2 is SQIVND (reference sequence). The CDR3 bases are TGTGCCAGTAGCCAGGATTATAGCAATCAGCCCCAGCATTTT. Translating gives CASSQDYSNQPQHF.

This clone was counted a single time. The CDR3 region has the DNA TGTGCCATCAGTGGTGGGACAGGGGGACCTTCACCCCTCCACTTT. Amino acids: CAISGGTGGPSPLHF. The chain combines TRBV10-3 with TRBJ1-6; TRBD1 matches at 11 bases. Trimming took 4 bases from V and 9 from J; bases not matched to a gene: 5. The length of the CDR3 is 15 residues. Per germline, CDR1 ENHRY and CDR2 SYGVKD.

Only a few counts were recorded for this clone. The genes are TRBV9 and TRBJ2-2; D possibly corresponds to TRBD2 (6 bases). Trimming took 0 bases from V and 5 from J, leaving 14 bases between them. The CDR3 totals 16 residues. Germline CDR1 reads SGDLS; CDR2 reads YYNGEE. CDR3 protein: CASSVDPGSGTGELFF. CDR3 nucleotide sequence: TGTGCCAGCAGCGTAGACCCCGGGAGCGGAACCGGGGAGCTGTTTTTT.

The chain joins TRBV4-2 to TRBJ2-7; D is unclear. This CDR3 region has 16 residues. Germline-derived CDR1 and CDR2 are LGHNA and YNFKEQ. Trimming took 4 bases from V and 5 from J, leaving 21 bases between them. The CDR3 nucleotides read TGTGCCAGCAGCCCCGGGCCTATCTCCCTTCCTCACGAGCAGTACTTC. This sequence encodes CASSPGPISLPHEQYF.

For the CDR3, the DNA is TGTGCCAGCAGCCCGCAGGATACGCAGTATTTT. As protein: CASSPQDTQYF. The genes are TRBV7-8 and TRBJ2-3; D remains unclear. Trimming took 5 bases from V and 6 from J, leaving 6 bases between them. The germline V gene encodes CDR1 SGHVS and CDR2 FQNEAQ. The length of the CDR3 is 11 residues.

V is TRBV10-3 and J is TRBJ1-2; D unclear. Germline V lookup: CDR1 ENHRY, CDR2 SYGVKD. The CDR3 is 12 residues long. Trimming pared 4 bases from V and 8 bases from J, leaving 11 bases between. CDR3 protein: CAISGNGVGYTF. DNA of the CDR3: TGTGCCATCAGTGGGAATGGGGTAGGCTACACCTTC.

The chain has TRBV10-1 and TRBJ2-7, with 8 bases matching TRBD2. This CDR3 comprises 12 residues. CDR1 WNHNN and CDR2 SYGVQD come from the germline V gene (reference sequence). V was pared by 4 bases and J by 9 bases, with 5 bases of the junction left unmatched. The CDR3 DNA reads as TGCGCCAGCAGTGTTAGCGGGAAGAGGCAGTACTTC. Protein: CASSVSGKRQYF.

This clone was recorded a few times. Other DNA variants within this sample encode the same CDR3. The rearrangement joins TRBV9 to TRBJ1-5; no clear D gene. Trimming removed 4 bases from V and 0 bases from J, with 5 bases in between. CDR3 size: 13 residues. Per germline, CDR1 SGDLS and CDR2 YYNGEE. The CDR3 DNA sequence: TGTGCCAGCAGCCTAAATAGCAATCAGCCCCAGCATTTT. The encoded protein is CASSLNSNQPQHF.

This chain links TRBV4-2 with TRBJ2-7, with 13 nucleotides matching TRBD2. The germline gives CDR1 LGHNA, CDR2 YNFKEQ. The CDR3 loop spans 16 amino acids. V dropped 5 bases and J dropped 4; count of bases not matched to a gene: 8. The CDR3 region is CASSFRTSGSSYEQYF. The CDR3 DNA reads as TGTGCCAGCAGCTTCCGGACTAGCGGGAGCTCGTACGAGCAGTACTTC.

The rearrangement links TRBV27 to TRBJ2-1, with a weak D call TRBD1 (5 bases). Germline CDR1 and CDR2: MNHEY and SMNVEV (reference sequence). V shed 1 base and J shed 9 bases, with 10 bases lying between them. The CDR3 runs 13 residues. This CDR3 is CASSLWQGGEQFF. DNA for the CDR3: TGTGCCAGCAGTTTATGGCAGGGTGGTGAGCAGTTCTTC.

The rearrangement uses TRBV30 and TRBJ1-5, with unresolved D. Trimming shortened V by 3 bases and J by 0 bases, and 9 bases separated the two germline ends. This CDR3 is built from 14 residues. CDR1 GTSNPN and CDR2 SVGIG come from the germline V gene (reference sequence). CDR3 in DNA: TGTGCCTGGAGCAGCACGACTAGCAATCAGCCCCAGCATTTT. Protein: CAWSSTTSNQPQHF.

This chain links TRBV7-8 with TRBJ1-2; D is uncertain. Germline CDR1 reads SGHVS; CDR2 reads FQNEAQ. Trimming shortened V by 5 bases and J by 0 bases, and 13 bases separated the two germline ends. The CDR3 totals 15 residues. The CDR3 here is CASSPVRVPNYGYTF. The CDR3 DNA reads as TGTGCCAGCAGCCCAGTGCGGGTGCCTAACTATGGCTACACCTTC.

This clone has just one count. Other DNA sequences within the sample encode an identical CDR3. This chain links TRBV5-4 with TRBJ2-5, with 9 nucleotides matching TRBD2. Germline values: CDR1 SGHNT, CDR2 YYREEE (reference sequence). The trim removed 0 bases at V and 2 bases at J, leaving 2 bases unmatched. The CDR3 spans 15 residues. CDR3 nucleotides: TGTGCCAGCAGCTTGGGGCTAGCGGGACAAGAGACCCAGTACTTC. Residues: CASSLGLAGQETQYF.